The 12 T cell receptor beta chains below come from one sample, sequenced in a study of T cell responses to AZD1222 COVID-19 vaccine. Assay used: immunoSEQ multiplex PCR; TCRdb lists only in-frame clones, some missing. Here the sample spans tens of thousands of clones, approximately 85% being singletons. The specimen was peripheral blood, collected 28 days after the second AZD1222 dose. The receptors were sampled from an adult who received the AZD1222 COVID-19 vaccine.

V usage is TRBV5-8 and J usage is TRBJ1-1; TRBD1 matches 8 bases. V gave up 2 bases and J gave up 0 bases; unmatched junction bases: 12. This CDR3 contains 18 residues. Germline-derived CDR1 and CDR2 are SGHTS and YDEGEE. DNA of the CDR3: TGTGCCAGCAGCTTTTTTGGGACAGGAGGGATAATGAACACTGAAGCTTTCTTT. Amino acid sequence: CASSFFGTGGIMNTEAFF.

The J gene is TRBJ2-5, the V gene TRBV4-2, with TRBD2 identical over 12 bases. V was clipped by 0 bases and J by 2 bases; unmatched bases: 1. The CDR3 has 16 amino acids. Looked up from germline, CDR1 is LGHNA and CDR2 is YNFKEQ. The CDR3 nucleotides read TGTGCCAGCAGCCAAGACGGACTAGCGGGACAAGAGACCCAGTACTTC. The encoded protein is CASSQDGLAGQETQYF.

The CDR3 sequence: CAWEQGDEKLFF. The DNA of the CDR3 is TGTGCCTGGGAGCAGGGTGATGAAAAACTGTTTTTT. V and J are TRBV30 and TRBJ1-4; TRBD1 is a possible D gene (5 bases). The V gene lost 5 bases and the J gene lost 6 bases, with 10 bases spanning the gap. The germline CDR1 and CDR2 sequences are GTSNPN and SVGIG (reference sequence). The CDR3 consists of 12 residues. The whole variable domain, filled in from reference TRBV30 and TRBJ1-4, reads SQTIHQWPATLVQPVGSPLSLECTVEGTSNPNLYWYRQAAGRGLQLLFYSVGIGQISSEVPQNLSASRPQDRQFILSSKKLLLSDSGFYLCAWEQGDEKLFFGSGTQLSVL.

This clone was recorded once. The chain couples TRBV27 to TRBJ1-2; D gene ambiguous. The CDR3 runs to 14 residues. The V end lost 2 bases, the J end lost 8 bases, and 15 bases lay between the germline ends. Germline loops: CDR1 MNHEY, CDR2 SMNVEV (reference sequence). CDR3 residues: CASSLGRGTGGYTF. The CDR3 DNA follows: TGTGCCAGCAGTTTAGGGCGGGGAACGGGGGGCTACACCTTC.

The rearrangement links TRBV3-1 (or the pseudogene TRBV3-2) to TRBJ1-1; a weak D match, TRBD1 (6 bases). The CDR3 consists of 14 residues. Germline V lookup: CDR1 LGHDT, CDR2 YNNKEL (reference sequence). Trimming left V 1 base short and J 4 bases short, with 10 bases between. The CDR3, as DNA: TGTGCCAGCAGCCAAGTTAGCAGGGGCACTGAAGCTTTCTTT. It translates to CASSQVSRGTEAFF.

The rearrangement uses TRBV6-5 and TRBJ2-6; D remains ambiguous. The V gene's germline CDR1 is MNHEY and CDR2 SVGAGI. This CDR3 has 15 amino acids. Trimming took 5 bases from V and 3 from J, leaving 11 bases between them. CDR3 in amino acids: CASSTYSIGANVLTF. CDR3 bases: TGTGCCAGCAGTACTTACTCTATTGGGGCCAACGTCCTGACTTTC.

The sample holds a few counts of this clone. The chain carries TRBV2 and TRBJ1-1, with D unclear. The CDR3 is 11 residues long. With 4 bases removed from V and 3 bases from J, the gap between germline ends came to 3 bases. Germline assignment: CDR1 SNHLY and CDR2 FYNNEI. CDR3 sequence: CASSVHTEAFF. CDR3 nucleotides: TGTGCCAGCAGTGTGCACACTGAAGCTTTCTTT.

This clone came up a few times. The rearrangement links TRBV11-2 to TRBJ2-7; 7 bases agree with TRBD1. V lost 0 bases and J lost 0; bases outside the gene matches: 2. This CDR3 is 15 amino acids long. Germline V CDR1 and CDR2: SGHAT, FQNNGV. CDR3 residues: CASSLDWTGSYEQYF. DNA for the CDR3: TGTGCCAGCAGCTTAGACTGGACAGGCTCCTACGAGCAGTACTTC.

The V call is TRBV7-2, the J call TRBJ2-4, with D perhaps matching TRBD1 (6 bases). CDR1 and CDR2 from the germline V gene are SGHTA and FQGNSA. V lost 5 bases and J 1 base, leaving 24 bases between the germline ends. The CDR3 sequence is 19 residues long. CDR3: CASSTRRGYREWAKNIQYF. In DNA, the CDR3 is TGTGCCAGCAGCACAAGAAGGGGATACAGGGAATGGGCCAAAAACATTCAGTACTTC. Full variable domain (missing parts from reference TRBV7-2 and TRBJ2-4): GAGVSQSPSNKVTEKGKDVELRCDPISGHTALYWYRQSLGQGLEFLIYFQGNSAPDKSGLPSDRFSAERTGGSVSTLTIQRTQQEDSAVYLCASSTRRGYREWAKNIQYFGAGTRLSVL.

The chain employs TRBV18 and TRBJ1-2; D unresolved. Germline CDR1 reads KGHSH; CDR2 reads LQKENI. The CDR3 is 13 residues long. V was trimmed by 2 bases and J by 1 base, leaving 5 bases between them. Written as DNA, the CDR3 is TGTGCCAGCTCACCAAAGGTTAACTATGGCTACACCTTC. Amino acid sequence: CASSPKVNYGYTF.

The rearrangement uses TRBV19 and TRBJ1-1; 9 nucleotides line up with TRBD1. Trimming cost V 4 bases and J 2 bases; bases outside gene matches: 8. Germline V gene lookup returns CDR1 LNHDA and CDR2 SQIVND (reference sequence). The CDR3 is 16 residues long. DNA for the CDR3: TGTGCCAGTAGTAACCCGAATACAGGGGGCAACACTGAAGCTTTCTTT. Its protein product is CASSNPNTGGNTEAFF.

This CDR3 is CASHYEAWGLYQPQHF. CDR3 DNA sequence: TGTGCCAGCCATTATGAAGCATGGGGCCTGTATCAGCCCCAGCATTTT. The gene calls are TRBV27 and TRBJ1-5, with a weak D call TRBD1 (5 bases). This CDR3 comprises 16 residues. The germline V and J ends were trimmed by 8 bases and 5 bases, with 22 bases remaining between them. Germline CDR1 reads MNHEY; CDR2 reads SMNVEV (reference sequence).